This TCR beta chain was recovered during a study of Ad26.COV2.S vaccination and SARS-CoV-2 variants. Assay used: immunoSEQ multiplex PCR; TCRdb lists only in-frame clones, some missing. The sample yields about half a million clones, around 89% seen once. Treatment denoted: around 19 received Ad26.COV2.S at low or high dose, single or two shots; several received placebo; per-sample allocation not given. Samples analyzed were those drawn on day 63 after the first vaccine or placebo injection. This CDR3 is built from 15 residues. Trimming took off 0 bases at V and 0 bases at J, with 6 bases between the two ends. Germline V gene data show CDR1 as SGHRS and CDR2 as YFSETQ.

The V gene is TRBV5-1, the J gene TRBJ1-4, with D perhaps matching TRBD1 (5 bases). This receptor was obtained from a person aged 18 to 65 who received the Ad26.COV2.S COVID-19 vaccine or a placebo. Sequenced material: peripheral blood, taken in a trial of Ad26.COV2.S vaccine versus placebo. The CDR3 bases are TGCGCCAGCAGCTTGGGGGGCCCAACTAATGAAAAACTGTTTTTT. It encodes CASSLGGPTNEKLFF.